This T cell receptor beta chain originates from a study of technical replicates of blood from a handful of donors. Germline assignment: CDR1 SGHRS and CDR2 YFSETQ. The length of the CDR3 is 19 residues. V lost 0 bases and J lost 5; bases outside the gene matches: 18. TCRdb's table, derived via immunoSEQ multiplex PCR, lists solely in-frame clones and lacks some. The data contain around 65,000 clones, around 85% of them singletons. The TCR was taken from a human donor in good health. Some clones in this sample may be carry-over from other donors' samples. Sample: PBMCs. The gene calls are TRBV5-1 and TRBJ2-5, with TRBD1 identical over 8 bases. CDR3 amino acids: CASSLGESNSGGRGETQYF. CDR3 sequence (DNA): TGCGCCAGCAGCTTGGGCGAGTCCAACTCAGGGGGCCGAGGGGAGACCCAGTACTTC. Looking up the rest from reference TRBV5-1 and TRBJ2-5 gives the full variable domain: KAGVTQTPRYLIKTRGQQVTLSCSPISGHRSVSWYQQTPGQGLQFLFEYFSETQRNKGNFPGRFSGRQFSNSRSEMNVSTLELGDSALYLCASSLGESNSGGRGETQYFGPGTRLLVL.